A selection of T cell receptor beta chains follows, all from one sample in a study of blood T cells in healthy people across ages. TCRdb independently ran MiXCR on the 5' RACE reads; one entry per CDR3 protein. The table shows hundreds of thousands of distinct CDR3 sequences, with 20% to 30% occurring only once. These records were also assigned to another study, of T cells of mothers and their children.

The sample comprised blood. These receptors all come from a boy aged 5-17 years in good health. Both conserved end residues are part of each CDR3. The order of the fields is clone size, V gene, D gene, J gene, CDR3 DNA, CDR3 protein. D genes are given only for firm matches. Clone size is given for some rows only: seen once, a few or many times, or a class if the clone is expanded.

clone_size: many; v_call: TRBV7-9; d_call: NA; j_call: TRBJ2-7; cdr3_nt: TGTGCCAGCAGCATACAGGGAGACGAGCAGTACTTC; cdr3_aa: CASSIQGDEQYF
clone_size: few; v_call: TRBV9; d_call: TRBD2; j_call: TRBJ2-7; cdr3_nt: TGTGCCAGCAGCGTAGACCTAGCGGGAGACTACGAGCAGTACTTC; cdr3_aa: CASSVDLAGDYEQYF
clone_size: NA; v_call: TRBV7-3; d_call: TRBD1; j_call: TRBJ1-1; cdr3_nt: TGTGCCAGCAGCCCAAGCGGGACAGGGGGAACTGAAGCTTTCTTT; cdr3_aa: CASSPSGTGGTEAFF
clone_size: few; v_call: TRBV4-1; d_call: NA; j_call: TRBJ1-1; cdr3_nt: TGCGCCAGCAGCCAAGGGACTCTCTCGAACACTGAAGCTTTCTTT; cdr3_aa: CASSQGTLSNTEAFF
clone_size: many; v_call: TRBV6-6; d_call: NA; j_call: TRBJ1-5; cdr3_nt: TGTGCCAGCAGTCTCACTGATAGCAATCAGCCCCAGCATTTT; cdr3_aa: CASSLTDSNQPQHF
clone_size: NA; v_call: TRBV7-2; d_call: TRBD1; j_call: TRBJ2-5; cdr3_nt: TGTGCCAGCAGTCACCGGCCGGACAGGGAGACCCAGTACTTC; cdr3_aa: CASSHRPDRETQYF
clone_size: NA; v_call: TRBV29-1; d_call: NA; j_call: TRBJ2-1; cdr3_nt: TGCAGCGTTGAGGGTAGCGGAGCCTCCTACAATGAGCAGTTCTTC; cdr3_aa: CSVEGSGASYNEQFF
clone_size: NA; v_call: TRBV20-1; d_call: TRBD1; j_call: TRBJ1-5; cdr3_nt: TGCAGTGCCGCCTTACTGGACAGGGGTGATCAGCCCCAGCATTTT; cdr3_aa: CSAALLDRGDQPQHF
clone_size: NA; v_call: TRBV28; d_call: NA; j_call: TRBJ1-1; cdr3_nt: TGTGCCAGCAGTCCTCCAACGGTGAACACTGAAGCTTTCTTT; cdr3_aa: CASSPPTVNTEAFF
clone_size: few; v_call: TRBV20-1; d_call: NA; j_call: TRBJ2-7; cdr3_nt: TGCAGTGCTAGGTCCGGCCCCCAGGCGTTCGAGCAGTACTTC; cdr3_aa: CSARSGPQAFEQYF
clone_size: few; v_call: TRBV20-1; d_call: NA; j_call: TRBJ1-2; cdr3_nt: TGCAGTGCGGTGTACAGACTCACCAACTATGGCTACACCTTC; cdr3_aa: CSAVYRLTNYGYTF
clone_size: NA; v_call: TRBV7-6; d_call: NA; j_call: TRBJ2-1; cdr3_nt: TGTGCCAGCAGCTTAGTTCTGGAGGGAGTCGATGAGCAGTTCTTC; cdr3_aa: CASSLVLEGVDEQFF
clone_size: NA; v_call: TRBV7-6; d_call: TRBD1; j_call: TRBJ2-5; cdr3_nt: TGTGCCAGCAGCTTGTCAGGGGGCAAATCTCAACTTTTGTACCAAGAGACCCAGTACTTC; cdr3_aa: CASSLSGGKSQLLYQETQYF
clone_size: NA; v_call: TRBV5-4; d_call: TRBD2; j_call: TRBJ2-5; cdr3_nt: TGTGCCAGCAGCTTGGAGGGACTAGCGGTCAATAGGGGGGAGACCCAGTACTTC; cdr3_aa: CASSLEGLAVNRGETQYF
clone_size: NA; v_call: TRBV12-5; d_call: NA; j_call: TRBJ2-7; cdr3_nt: TGTGCTAGTGGTTTTAGATCCTACGAGCAGTACTTC; cdr3_aa: CASGFRSYEQYF
clone_size: few; v_call: TRBV5-1; d_call: NA; j_call: TRBJ2-3; cdr3_nt: TGCGCCAGCAGGGCCGGGAGTACAGATACGCAGTATTTT; cdr3_aa: CASRAGSTDTQYF
clone_size: many; v_call: TRBV11-2; d_call: NA; j_call: TRBJ2-6; cdr3_nt: TGTGCCAGCAGCGGACTAGGGACAGTTGTCTCTGGGGCCAACGTCCTGACTTTC; cdr3_aa: CASSGLGTVVSGANVLTF
clone_size: NA; v_call: TRBV6-2/TRBV6-3; d_call: NA; j_call: TRBJ2-7; cdr3_nt: TGTGCCAGCAGGTGGGCCGGCTACTACGAGCAGTACTTC; cdr3_aa: CASRWAGYYEQYF
clone_size: NA; v_call: TRBV6-1; d_call: NA; j_call: TRBJ2-7; cdr3_nt: TGTGCCACCAAAGGCCAGGGGAAAAGCGAGCAGTACTTC; cdr3_aa: CATKGQGKSEQYF
clone_size: NA; v_call: TRBV3-1; d_call: NA; j_call: TRBJ2-3; cdr3_nt: TGTGCCAGCAGTAACCGGGACCCCCCGGATACGCAGTATTTT; cdr3_aa: CASSNRDPPDTQYF